This TCR beta chain emerged from a study of blood T cell repertoires in COVID-19. About the study: Samples representing acute and convalescent COVID-19 were sourced from the United States, Italy and Spain.

The V and J ends lost 6 bases and 7 bases respectively, with 18 bases between them. This CDR3 contains 14 residues. Germline assignment: CDR1 MNHEY and CDR2 SMNVEV (reference sequence). In the source study's methods: How many nucleated cells were present was estimated from reference gene primer amplification. Sequencing was performed with immunoSEQ multiplex PCR; in TCRdb, only in-frame clones are kept and a portion is missing. V, J and clone size reflect that table, while D and trimming were determined from the DNA. Here the sample spans more than 300,000 clones, approximately 92% being singletons. Allocation to cohorts depended on clinical history reported by the participants. Recovered status applied to Cohort 3 donors who had two consecutive negative PCRs. It also applied to those with clearance or with symptom resolution.

Sequencing used PBMCs or T cells enriched from blood (not recorded which). The receptor's source is a woman aged 25 to 39 who had recovered from COVID-19. This rearrangement joins TRBV27 to TRBJ1-2, with D possibly TRBD1 on 5 matching bases. Here the CDR3 DNA reads TGTGCCAGCAGCCAGGGACTCACTCAGGGTGGCTACACCTTC. This codes for CASSQGLTQGGYTF.